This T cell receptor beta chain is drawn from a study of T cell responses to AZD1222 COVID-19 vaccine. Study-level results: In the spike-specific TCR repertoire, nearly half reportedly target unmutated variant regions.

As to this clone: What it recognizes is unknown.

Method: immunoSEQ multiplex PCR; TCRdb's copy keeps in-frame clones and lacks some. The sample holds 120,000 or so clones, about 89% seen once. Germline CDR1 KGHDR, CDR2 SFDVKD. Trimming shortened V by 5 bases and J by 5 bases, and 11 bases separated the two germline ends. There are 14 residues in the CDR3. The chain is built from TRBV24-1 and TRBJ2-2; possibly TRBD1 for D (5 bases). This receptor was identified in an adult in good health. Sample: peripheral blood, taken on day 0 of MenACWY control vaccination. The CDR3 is CATSAQGRTGELFF. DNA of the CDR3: TGTGCCACCAGTGCCCAGGGTCGGACCGGGGAGCTGTTTTTT.